This T cell receptor (beta chain) was documented in a study of beta chain features in type 1 diabetes. General study points: A moderate, significant TCRB CDR3 shortening appeared in type 1 diabetes across four CD4+ subsets.

The authors reverse transcribed all of the isolated RNA, so sequencing captured expressed TCRB transcripts. Method: immunoSEQ multiplex PCR; TCRdb's copy keeps in-frame clones and lacks some. The table records approximately 600,000 clones, 9.5% to 15% of them present only once. Worth noting for this clone: Its specificity is unknown.

Input material: naive CD4+ T cells from blood. This receptor was taken from a man aged 25-40 years with type 1 diabetes.

CDR3 DNA sequence: TGCGCCAGCAGCCCGGGACAGGGGGCCATCAATGAGCAGTTCTTC. Protein: CASSPGQGAINEQFF. The chain carries TRBV5-1 and TRBJ2-1; the match to TRBD1 covers 12 bases. CDR3 length: 15 amino acids. The germline gives CDR1 SGHRS, CDR2 YFSETQ. Losses at the gene ends were 4 bases for V and 6 bases for J; bases not matched to a gene: 5.